Many counts were recorded for the clone carrying this T cell receptor beta chain. As yet, its antigen is unknown. Deletions cut 7 bases from V and 2 bases from J, with 14 bases between. The CDR3 sequence is 14 residues long. CDR1 and CDR2 (germline): LNHDA, SQIVND (reference sequence). Individual cDNA molecules received unique molecular identifiers. Each CDR3 protein gets one entry after TCRdb re-called the 5' RACE reads with MiXCR. Of 35,000 to 40,000 distinct CDR3 sequences listed, more than 5% are singletons. The data were taken from a study of early T cells in non-severe SARS-CoV-2 infection. Study-level findings and limits: Matching with VDJdb favored anti-spike CD8 responses (missing private and CD4 specificities).

The TCR comes from an adult who was a healthcare worker with PCR-confirmed SARS-CoV-2 infection or an uninfected control (not recorded which). Sequenced input: whole blood. This chain links TRBV19 with TRBJ1-1, with unresolved D. This CDR3 is CASTPGVVNTEAFF. DNA of the CDR3: TGTGCCAGTACCCCGGGCGTTGTAAACACTGAAGCTTTCTTT.